The 10 T cell receptor beta chains listed next were all sequenced from one sample in a study of human T cells and chemical hapten exposure. MiXCR was run by TCRdb on the RACE reads, yielding one entry per CDR3 protein. The sample has roughly 160,000 distinct CDR3 sequences; approximately 15% are singletons. As for time point: patch test 1, 2 weeks after DPC sensitization. As to treatment: therapeutic diphenylcyclopropenone sensitization with weekly scalp DPC. The sequenced sample was whole blood, obtained in connection with sensitization to the hapten diphenylcyclopropenone (DPC). The receptors stem from a woman aged 25-40 years with alopecia areata. Some clones in this sample may be carry-over from other donors' samples.

This clonotype was counted a few times. This rearrangement joins TRBV18 to TRBJ1-5; D might be TRBD1 (6 bases). V lost 3 bases and J 7 bases, leaving 13 bases between the germline ends. The CDR3 has 14 amino acids. Germline V gives CDR1 KGHSH, CDR2 LQKENI. The CDR3 nucleotides read TGTGCCAGCTCACCGGACAGTGGAAGGCAGCCCCAGCATTTT. Translating it yields CASSPDSGRQPQHF.

This clonotype was detected only a few times. V usage is TRBV30 and J usage is TRBJ2-3; D might be TRBD2 (6 bases). Germline lookup yields CDR1 GTSNPN and CDR2 SVGIG (reference sequence). The CDR3 is 13 residues long. V lost 5 bases, J lost 4 bases, and 13 bases lay in between. CDR3: CAWGGTRPDTQYF. Here the CDR3 DNA reads TGTGCCTGGGGGGGGACCCGGCCAGATACGCAGTATTTT.

The chain carries TRBV29-1 and TRBJ2-7; 12 bases align to TRBD2. Germline V gene data show CDR1 as SQVTM and CDR2 as ANQGSEA. The length of the CDR3 is 15 residues. Losses at the gene ends were 4 bases for V and 2 bases for J; bases not matched to a gene: 6. CDR3 in DNA: TGCAGCGTTGTTTCCCTAGCGGGGGGGACCTACGAGCAGTACTTC. This gives the protein CSVVSLAGGTYEQYF.

The chain has TRBV6-5 and TRBJ1-5; D not resolved. V lost 8 bases and J lost 6, with 14 bases in between. The germline V gene has CDR1 MNHEY and CDR2 SVGAGI. The CDR3 sequence is 13 residues long. The CDR3 loop reads CASGDLRGQPQHF. CDR3 bases: TGTGCCAGCGGCGACCTCCGTGGTCAGCCCCAGCATTTT.

This clonotype was observed at least ten times. This sequence joins TRBV20-1 and TRBJ1-5, with D possibly matching TRBD1 (5 bases). Between the trimmed V and J ends, which lost 4 bases and 0 bases, there was a span of 7 bases. The V gene's germline CDR1 is DFQATT and CDR2 SNEGSKA (reference sequence). The CDR3 consists of 13 residues. This CDR3 is CSATDSSNQPQHF. Here the CDR3 DNA reads TGCAGTGCTACAGACAGTAGCAATCAGCCCCAGCATTTT.

The chain recombines TRBV29-1 with TRBJ2-1; 12 bases fit TRBD2. Germline values: CDR1 SQVTM, CDR2 ANQGSEA. Trimming cost V 4 bases and J 1 base; bases outside gene matches: 14. This CDR3 is 19 amino acids long. The CDR3: CSVAGAWTGTSGSYNEQFF. CDR3 nucleotides: TGCAGCGTTGCCGGCGCATGGACAGGGACTAGCGGGTCCTACAATGAGCAGTTCTTC.

This clonotype was seen ten or more times. V and J are TRBV29-1 and TRBJ1-5; D is unclear. Trimming left V 4 bases short and J 4 bases short, with 11 bases between. CDR1 and CDR2 from the germline V gene are SQVTM and ANQGSEA. CDR3 size: 13 residues. The CDR3 protein is CSVGSGMNQPQHF. In nucleotides, the CDR3 is TGCAGCGTTGGGAGCGGGATGAATCAGCCCCAGCATTTT.

The rearrangement joins TRBV6-6 to TRBJ1-1; unclear D gene. V was shortened by 7 bases and J by 8 bases, with 11 bases between the two germline ends. This CDR3 has 11 residues. The germline CDR1 and CDR2 sequences are MNHNY and SVGAGI (reference sequence). The CDR3 nucleotides are TGTGCCAGCACCTGGAGAGGGGAAGCTTTCTTT. As protein: CASTWRGEAFF.

This chain uses TRBV27 with TRBJ2-3; D is undetermined. The CDR3 is 16 amino acids. The V end was cut by 4 bases, the J end by 2 bases, with 16 bases between. Germline values: CDR1 MNHEY, CDR2 SMNVEV (reference sequence). The CDR3 nucleotides read TGTGCCAGCAGTTCTATGCGGCGGAGAATCACAGATACGCAGTATTTT. It is translated as CASSSMRRRITDTQYF.

This chain links TRBV7-2 with TRBJ2-7; no reliable D call. V shed 5 bases and J shed 4 bases, with 12 bases lying between them. The CDR3 totals 13 residues. CDR1 is SGHTA and CDR2 is FQGNSA in the germline V gene. The CDR3 coding sequence is TGTGCCAGCAGCCCGGGTGTCGGGTACGAGCAGTACTTC. Residues: CASSPGVGYEQYF.